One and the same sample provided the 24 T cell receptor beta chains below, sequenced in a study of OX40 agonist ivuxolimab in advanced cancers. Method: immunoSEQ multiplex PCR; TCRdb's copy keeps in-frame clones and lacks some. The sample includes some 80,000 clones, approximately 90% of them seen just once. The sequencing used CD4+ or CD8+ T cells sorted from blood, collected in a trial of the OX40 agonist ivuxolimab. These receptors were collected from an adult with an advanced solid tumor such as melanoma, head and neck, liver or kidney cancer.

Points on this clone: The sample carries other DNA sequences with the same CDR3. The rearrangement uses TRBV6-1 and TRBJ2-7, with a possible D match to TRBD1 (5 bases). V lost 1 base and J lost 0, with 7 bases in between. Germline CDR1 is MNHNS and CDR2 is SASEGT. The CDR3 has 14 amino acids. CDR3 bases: TGTGCCAGCAGTGAAGGCGACAGCTCCTACGAGCAGTACTTC. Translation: CASSEGDSSYEQYF.

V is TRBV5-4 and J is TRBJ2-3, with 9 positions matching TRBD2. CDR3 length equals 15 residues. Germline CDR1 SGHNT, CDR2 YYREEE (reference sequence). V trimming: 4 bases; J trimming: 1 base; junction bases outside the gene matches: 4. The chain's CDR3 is CASSQAGGGTDTQYF. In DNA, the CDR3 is TGTGCCAGCAGCCAAGCGGGGGGCGGCACAGATACGCAGTATTTT.

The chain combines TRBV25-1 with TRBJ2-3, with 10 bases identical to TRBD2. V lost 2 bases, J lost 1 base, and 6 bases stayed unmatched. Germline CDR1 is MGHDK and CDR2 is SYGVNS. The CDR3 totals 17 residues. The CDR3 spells CASSERLGLAGTDTQYF. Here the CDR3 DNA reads TGTGCCAGCAGTGAAAGACTCGGACTAGCGGGCACAGATACGCAGTATTTT.

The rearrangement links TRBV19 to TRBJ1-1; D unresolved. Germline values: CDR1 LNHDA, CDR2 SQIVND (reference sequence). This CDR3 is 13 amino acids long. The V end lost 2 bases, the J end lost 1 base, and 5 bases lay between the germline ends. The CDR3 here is CASSIPRNTEAFF. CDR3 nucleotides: TGTGCCAGTAGTATACCGCGGAACACTGAAGCTTTCTTT.

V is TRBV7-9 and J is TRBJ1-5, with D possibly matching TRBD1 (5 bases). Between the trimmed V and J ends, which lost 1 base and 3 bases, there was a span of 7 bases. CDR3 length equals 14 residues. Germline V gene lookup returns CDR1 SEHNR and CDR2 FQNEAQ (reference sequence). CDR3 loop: CASSLVGANQPQHF. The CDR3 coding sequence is TGTGCCAGCAGCTTAGTTGGGGCCAATCAGCCCCAGCATTTT.

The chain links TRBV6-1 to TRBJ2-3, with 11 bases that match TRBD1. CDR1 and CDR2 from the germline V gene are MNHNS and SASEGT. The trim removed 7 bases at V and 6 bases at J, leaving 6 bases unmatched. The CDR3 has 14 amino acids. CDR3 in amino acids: CASTADRGPDTQYF. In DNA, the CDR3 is TGTGCCAGCACCGCGGACAGGGGGCCCGATACGCAGTATTTT.

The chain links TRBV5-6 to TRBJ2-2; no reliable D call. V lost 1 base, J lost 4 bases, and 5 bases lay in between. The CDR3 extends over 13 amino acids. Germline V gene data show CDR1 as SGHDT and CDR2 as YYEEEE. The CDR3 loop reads CASSLSPTGELFF. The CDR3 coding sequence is TGTGCCAGCAGCTTGTCACCCACCGGGGAGCTGTTTTTT.

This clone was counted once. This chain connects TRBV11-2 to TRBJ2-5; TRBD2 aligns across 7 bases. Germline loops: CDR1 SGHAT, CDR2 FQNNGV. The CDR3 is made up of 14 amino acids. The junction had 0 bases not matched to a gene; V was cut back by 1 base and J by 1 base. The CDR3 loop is CASSLAGGQETQYF. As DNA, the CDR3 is TGTGCCAGCAGCTTAGCGGGGGGCCAAGAGACCCAGTACTTC. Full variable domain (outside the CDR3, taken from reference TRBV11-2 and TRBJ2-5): EAGVAQSPRYKIIEKRQSVAFWCNPISGHATLYWYQQILGQGPKLLIQFQNNGVVDDSQLPKDRFSAERLKGVDSTLKIQPAKLEDSAVYLCASSLAGGQETQYFGPGTRLLVL.

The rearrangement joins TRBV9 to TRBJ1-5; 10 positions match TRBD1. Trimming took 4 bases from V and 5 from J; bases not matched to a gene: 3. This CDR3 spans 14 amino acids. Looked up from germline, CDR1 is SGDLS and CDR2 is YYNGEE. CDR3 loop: CASSYGTGDQPQHF. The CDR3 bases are TGTGCCAGCAGCTACGGGACAGGGGATCAGCCCCAGCATTTT.

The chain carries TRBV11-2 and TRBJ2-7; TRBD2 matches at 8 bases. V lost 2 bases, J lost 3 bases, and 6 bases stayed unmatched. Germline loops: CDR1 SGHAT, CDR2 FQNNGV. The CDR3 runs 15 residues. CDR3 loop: CASSLSRGGDYEQYF. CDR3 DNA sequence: TGTGCCAGCAGCTTAAGTCGGGGGGGAGACTACGAGCAGTACTTC.

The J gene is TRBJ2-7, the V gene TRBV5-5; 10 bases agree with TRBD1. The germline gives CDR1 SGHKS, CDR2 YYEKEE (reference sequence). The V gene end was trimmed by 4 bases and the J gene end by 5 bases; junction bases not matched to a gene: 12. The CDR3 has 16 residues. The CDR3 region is CASSPLLGQGFHEQYF. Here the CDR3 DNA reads TGTGCCAGCAGCCCCCTCCTGGGACAGGGGTTTCACGAGCAGTACTTC.

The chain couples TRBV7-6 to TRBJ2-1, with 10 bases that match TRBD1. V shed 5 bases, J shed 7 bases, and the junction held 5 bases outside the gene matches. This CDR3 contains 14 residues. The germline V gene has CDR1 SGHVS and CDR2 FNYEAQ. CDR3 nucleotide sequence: TGTGCCAGCAGCCCTCCGGGACAGGGGAATGAGCAGTTCTTC. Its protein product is CASSPPGQGNEQFF.

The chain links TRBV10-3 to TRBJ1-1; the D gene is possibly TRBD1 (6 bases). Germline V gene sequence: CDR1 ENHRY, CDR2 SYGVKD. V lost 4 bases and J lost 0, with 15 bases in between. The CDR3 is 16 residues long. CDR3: CAISAAWEGVNTEAFF. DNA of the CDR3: TGTGCCATCAGTGCAGCCTGGGAGGGGGTGAACACTGAAGCTTTCTTT.

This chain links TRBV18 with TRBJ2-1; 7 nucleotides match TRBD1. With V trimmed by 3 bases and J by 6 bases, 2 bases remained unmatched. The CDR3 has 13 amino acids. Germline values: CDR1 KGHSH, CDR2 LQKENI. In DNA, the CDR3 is TGTGCCAGCTCACCCAACAGGGGCAATGAGCAGTTCTTC. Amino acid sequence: CASSPNRGNEQFF.

In DNA form, the CDR3 reads TGTGCCAGCAGCTTACTAGCGGGGGGTTTCGATGAGCAGTTCTTC. This codes for CASSLLAGGFDEQFF. The chain joins TRBV11-2 to TRBJ2-1, with 11 bases matching TRBD2. Germline assignment: CDR1 SGHAT and CDR2 FQNNGV. CDR3 length equals 15 residues. The trim removed 2 bases at V and 8 bases at J, leaving 5 bases unmatched. Combining the CDR3 with reference TRBV11-2 and TRBJ2-1 gives the whole variable domain EAGVAQSPRYKIIEKRQSVAFWCNPISGHATLYWYQQILGQGPKLLIQFQNNGVVDDSQLPKDRFSAERLKGVDSTLKIQPAKLEDSAVYLCASSLLAGGFDEQFFGPGTRLTVL.

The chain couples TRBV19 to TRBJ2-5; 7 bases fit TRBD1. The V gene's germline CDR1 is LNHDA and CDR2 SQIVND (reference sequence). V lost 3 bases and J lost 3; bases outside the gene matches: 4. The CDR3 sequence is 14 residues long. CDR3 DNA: TGTGCCAGTAGTATTAACAGGGGTGAAGAGACCCAGTACTTC. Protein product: CASSINRGEETQYF.

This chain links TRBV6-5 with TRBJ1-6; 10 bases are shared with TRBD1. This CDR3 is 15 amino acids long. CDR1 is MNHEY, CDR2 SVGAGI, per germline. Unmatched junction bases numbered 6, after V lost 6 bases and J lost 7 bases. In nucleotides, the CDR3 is TGTGCCAGCAGGGCCGGGACAGGGGAAAATTCACCCCTCCACTTT. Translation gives CASRAGTGENSPLHF.

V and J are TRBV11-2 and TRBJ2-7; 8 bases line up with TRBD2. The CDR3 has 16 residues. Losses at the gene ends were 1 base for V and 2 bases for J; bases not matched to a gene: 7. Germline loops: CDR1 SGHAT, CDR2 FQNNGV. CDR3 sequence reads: CASSLVSGSGAYEQYF. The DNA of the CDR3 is TGTGCCAGCAGCTTAGTTAGTGGTAGCGGGGCCTACGAGCAGTACTTC.

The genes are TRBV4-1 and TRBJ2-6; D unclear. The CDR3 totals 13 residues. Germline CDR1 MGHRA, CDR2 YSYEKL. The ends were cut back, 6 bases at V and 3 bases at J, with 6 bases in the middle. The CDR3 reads CASSISGANVLTF. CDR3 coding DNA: TGCGCCAGCAGTATCAGTGGGGCCAACGTCCTGACTTTC.

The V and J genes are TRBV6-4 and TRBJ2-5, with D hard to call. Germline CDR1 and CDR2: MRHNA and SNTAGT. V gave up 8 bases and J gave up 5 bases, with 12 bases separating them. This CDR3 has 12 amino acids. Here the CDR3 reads CASGRHCETQYF. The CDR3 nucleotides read TGTGCCAGCGGTAGACACTGCGAGACCCAGTACTTC.

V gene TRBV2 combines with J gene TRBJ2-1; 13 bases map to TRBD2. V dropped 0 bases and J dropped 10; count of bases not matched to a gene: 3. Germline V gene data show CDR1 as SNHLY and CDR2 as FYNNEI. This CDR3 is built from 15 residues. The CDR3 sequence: CASSEALTSGGEQFF. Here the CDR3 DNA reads TGTGCCAGCAGTGAAGCGCTGACTAGCGGGGGGGAGCAGTTCTTC.

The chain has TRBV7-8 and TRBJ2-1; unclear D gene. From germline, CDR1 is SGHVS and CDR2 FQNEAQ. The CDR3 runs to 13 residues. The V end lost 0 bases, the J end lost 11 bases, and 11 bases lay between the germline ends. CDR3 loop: CASSLAGRIQQFF. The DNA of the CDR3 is TGTGCCAGCAGCTTAGCGGGCCGTATTCAGCAGTTCTTC.

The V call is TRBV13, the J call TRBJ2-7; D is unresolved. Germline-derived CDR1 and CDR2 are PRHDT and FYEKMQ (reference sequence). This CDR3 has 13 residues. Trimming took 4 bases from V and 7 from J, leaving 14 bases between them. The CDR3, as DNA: TGTGCCAGCAGCTACCGGACGAGCTGGGAGCAGTACTTC. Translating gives CASSYRTSWEQYF.

CDR3 nucleotides: TGCGCCAGCAGTGGGGGGGGAAACACCGGGGAGCTGTTTTTT. Protein product: CASSGGGNTGELFF. The chain is built from TRBV10-1 and TRBJ2-2, with 7 bases aligning to TRBD2. The CDR3 has 14 amino acids. Germline trimming cut 4 bases from V and 2 bases from J; bases unmatched to any gene: 1. Germline V gene sequence: CDR1 WNHNN, CDR2 SYGVQD (reference sequence).